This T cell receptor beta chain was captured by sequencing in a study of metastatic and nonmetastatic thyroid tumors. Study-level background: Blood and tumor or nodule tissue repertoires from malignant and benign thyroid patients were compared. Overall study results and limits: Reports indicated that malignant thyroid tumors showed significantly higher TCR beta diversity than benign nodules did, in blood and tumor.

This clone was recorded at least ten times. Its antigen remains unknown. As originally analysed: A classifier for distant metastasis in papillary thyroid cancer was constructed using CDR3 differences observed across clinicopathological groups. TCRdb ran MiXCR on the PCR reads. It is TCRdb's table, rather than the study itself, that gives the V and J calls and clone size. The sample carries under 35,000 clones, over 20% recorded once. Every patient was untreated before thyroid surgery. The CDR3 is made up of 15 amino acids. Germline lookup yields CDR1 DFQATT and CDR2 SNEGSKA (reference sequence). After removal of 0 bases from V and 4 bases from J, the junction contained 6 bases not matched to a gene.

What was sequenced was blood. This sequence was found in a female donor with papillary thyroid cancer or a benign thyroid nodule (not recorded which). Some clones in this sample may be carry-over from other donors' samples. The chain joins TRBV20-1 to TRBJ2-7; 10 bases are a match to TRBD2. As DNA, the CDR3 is TGCAGTGCTAGAGATCGTAAGGGACTAGCGTACGAGCAGTACTTC. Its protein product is CSARDRKGLAYEQYF.